This record looks at one T cell receptor (beta chain) sequence and its context. The PCR had 60 Vbeta and 13 Jbeta primers. Generated by immunoSEQ multiplex PCR, the TCRdb table keeps only in-frame clones and is missing some. The sample lists roughly 120,000 clones, about 73% occurring once. The data were obtained in a study of cytomegalovirus exposure and HLA in healthy donors. The CDR3 sequence is 14 residues long. Germline lookup yields CDR1 SGDLS and CDR2 YYNGEE. V was shortened by 0 bases and J by 5 bases, with 11 bases between the two germline ends. The sequencing input was PBMCs. This TCR derives from a woman aged 40-49 years in good health and CMV-seropositive. This sequence joins TRBV9 and TRBJ1-1; D remains ambiguous. The CDR3 loop is CASSVGPSGTEAFF. The CDR3 nucleotides read TGTGCCAGCAGCGTAGGGCCGTCGGGGACTGAAGCTTTCTTT.